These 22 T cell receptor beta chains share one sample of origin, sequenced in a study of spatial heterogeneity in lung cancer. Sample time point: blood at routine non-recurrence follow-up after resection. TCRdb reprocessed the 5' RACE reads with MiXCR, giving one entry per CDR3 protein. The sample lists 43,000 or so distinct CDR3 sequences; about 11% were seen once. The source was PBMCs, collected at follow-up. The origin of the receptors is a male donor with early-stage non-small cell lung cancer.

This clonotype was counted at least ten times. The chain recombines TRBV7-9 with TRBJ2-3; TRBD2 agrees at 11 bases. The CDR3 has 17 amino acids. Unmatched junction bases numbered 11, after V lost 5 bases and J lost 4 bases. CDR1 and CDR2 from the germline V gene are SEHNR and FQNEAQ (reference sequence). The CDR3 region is CASSRGAGTSGPDTQYF. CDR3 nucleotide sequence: TGTGCCAGCAGCCGGGGCGCCGGGACTAGCGGTCCAGATACGCAGTATTTT.

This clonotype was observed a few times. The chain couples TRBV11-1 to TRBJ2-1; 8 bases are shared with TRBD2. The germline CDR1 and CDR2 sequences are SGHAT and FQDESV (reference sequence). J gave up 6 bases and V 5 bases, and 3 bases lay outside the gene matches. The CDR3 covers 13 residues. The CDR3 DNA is TGTGCCAGCAGCGGAGGGACTAGCAATGAGCAGTTCTTC. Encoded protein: CASSGGTSNEQFF. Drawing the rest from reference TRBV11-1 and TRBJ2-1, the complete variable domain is EAEVAQSPRYKITEKSQAVAFWCDPISGHATLYWYRQILGQGPELLVQFQDESVVDDSQLPKDRFSAERLKGVDSTLKIQPAELGDSAMYLCASSGGTSNEQFFGPGTRLTVL.

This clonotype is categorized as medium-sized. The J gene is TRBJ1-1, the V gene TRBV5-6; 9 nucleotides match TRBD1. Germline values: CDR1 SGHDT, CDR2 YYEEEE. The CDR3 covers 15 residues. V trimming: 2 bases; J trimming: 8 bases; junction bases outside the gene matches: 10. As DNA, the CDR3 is TGTGCCAGCAGCTTAGGGGGACAGGGAAGCCCAGAAGCTTTCTTT. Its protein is CASSLGGQGSPEAFF.

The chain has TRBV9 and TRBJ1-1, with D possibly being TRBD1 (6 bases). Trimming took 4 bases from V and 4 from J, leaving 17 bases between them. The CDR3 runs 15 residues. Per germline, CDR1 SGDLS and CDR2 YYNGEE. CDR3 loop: CASSPPQGLVTEAFF. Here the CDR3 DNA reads TGTGCCAGCAGCCCCCCCCAGGGGCTGGTCACTGAAGCTTTCTTT.

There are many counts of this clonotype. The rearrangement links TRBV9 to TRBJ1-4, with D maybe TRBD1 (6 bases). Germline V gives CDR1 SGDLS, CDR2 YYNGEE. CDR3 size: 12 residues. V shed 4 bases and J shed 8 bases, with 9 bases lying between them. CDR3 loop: CASSPGDEKLFF. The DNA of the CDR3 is TGTGCCAGCAGCCCAGGGGACGAAAAACTGTTTTTT. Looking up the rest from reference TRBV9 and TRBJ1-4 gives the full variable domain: DSGVTQTPKHLITATGQRVTLRCSPRSGDLSVYWYQQSLDQGLQFLIQYYNGEERAKGNILERFSAQQFPDLHSELNLSSLELGDSALYFCASSPGDEKLFFGSGTQLSVL.

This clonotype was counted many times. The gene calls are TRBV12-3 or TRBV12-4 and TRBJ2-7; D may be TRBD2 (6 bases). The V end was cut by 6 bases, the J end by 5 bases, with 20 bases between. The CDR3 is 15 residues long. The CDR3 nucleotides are TGTGCCAGCAGCCGTTCCGGGACTCTCTATAACGAGCAGTACTTC. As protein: CASSRSGTLYNEQYF.

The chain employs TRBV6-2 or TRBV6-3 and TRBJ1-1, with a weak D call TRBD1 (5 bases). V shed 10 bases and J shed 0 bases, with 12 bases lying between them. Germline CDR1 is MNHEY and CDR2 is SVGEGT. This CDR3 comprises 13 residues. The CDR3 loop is CATRGTMNTEAFF. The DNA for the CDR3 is TGTGCCACCCGGGGGACCATGAACACTGAAGCTTTCTTT.

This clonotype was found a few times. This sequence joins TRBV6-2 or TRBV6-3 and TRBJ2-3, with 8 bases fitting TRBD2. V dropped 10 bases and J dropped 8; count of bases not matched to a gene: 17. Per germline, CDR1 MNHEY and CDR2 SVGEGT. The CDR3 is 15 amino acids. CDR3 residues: CATWSTGSGRVTQYF. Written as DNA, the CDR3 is TGTGCCACCTGGTCTACGGGGAGCGGGAGAGTTACGCAGTATTTT.

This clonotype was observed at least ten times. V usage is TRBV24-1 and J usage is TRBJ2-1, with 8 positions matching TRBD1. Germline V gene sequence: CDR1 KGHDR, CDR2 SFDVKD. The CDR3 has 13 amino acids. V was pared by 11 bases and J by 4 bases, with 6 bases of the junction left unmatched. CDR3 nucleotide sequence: TGTGCCAGTCCGGGACAGGAATACAATGAGCAGTTCTTC. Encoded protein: CASPGQEYNEQFF.

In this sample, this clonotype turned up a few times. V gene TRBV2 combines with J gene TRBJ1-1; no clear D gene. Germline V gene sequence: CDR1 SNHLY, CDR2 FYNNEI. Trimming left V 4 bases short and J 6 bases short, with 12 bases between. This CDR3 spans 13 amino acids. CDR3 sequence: CASSVRAEPEAFF. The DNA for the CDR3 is TGTGCCAGCAGTGTTAGGGCAGAACCTGAAGCTTTCTTT.

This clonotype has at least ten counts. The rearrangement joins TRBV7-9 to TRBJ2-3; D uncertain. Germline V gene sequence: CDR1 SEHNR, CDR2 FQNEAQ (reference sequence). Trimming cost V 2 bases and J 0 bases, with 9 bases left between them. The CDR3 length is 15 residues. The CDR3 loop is CASSLRTSSTDTQYF. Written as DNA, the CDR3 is TGTGCCAGCAGCTTACGGACCTCTAGCACAGATACGCAGTATTTT.

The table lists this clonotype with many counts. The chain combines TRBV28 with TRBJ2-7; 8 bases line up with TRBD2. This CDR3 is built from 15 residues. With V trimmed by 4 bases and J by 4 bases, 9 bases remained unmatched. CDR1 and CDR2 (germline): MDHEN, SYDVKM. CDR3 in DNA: TGTGCCAGCAGTTGGTTGGCGGGGGGACATTACGAGCAGTACTTC. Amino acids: CASSWLAGGHYEQYF.

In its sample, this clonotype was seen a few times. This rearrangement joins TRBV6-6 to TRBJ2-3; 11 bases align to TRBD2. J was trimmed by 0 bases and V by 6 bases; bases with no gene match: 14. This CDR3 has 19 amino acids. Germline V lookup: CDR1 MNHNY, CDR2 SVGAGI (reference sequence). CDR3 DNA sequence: TGTGCCAGCAGCCAGGACGAAATTTTAGCGGGGGGGAGCACAGATACGCAGTATTTT. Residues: CASSQDEILAGGSTDTQYF.

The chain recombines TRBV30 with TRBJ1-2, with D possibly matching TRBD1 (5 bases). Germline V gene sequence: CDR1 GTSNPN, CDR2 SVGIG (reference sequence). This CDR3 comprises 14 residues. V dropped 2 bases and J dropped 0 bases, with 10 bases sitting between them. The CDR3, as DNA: TGTGCCTGGAGTTTCCCGACAGCTAACTATGGCTACACCTTC. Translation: CAWSFPTANYGYTF.

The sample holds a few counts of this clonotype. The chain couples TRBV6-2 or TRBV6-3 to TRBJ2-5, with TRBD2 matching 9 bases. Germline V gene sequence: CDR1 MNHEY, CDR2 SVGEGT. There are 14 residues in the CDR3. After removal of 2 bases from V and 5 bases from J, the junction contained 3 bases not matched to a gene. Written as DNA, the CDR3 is TGTGCCAGCAGTTACGCGGGGGGGCTGGAGACCCAGTACTTC. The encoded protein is CASSYAGGLETQYF.

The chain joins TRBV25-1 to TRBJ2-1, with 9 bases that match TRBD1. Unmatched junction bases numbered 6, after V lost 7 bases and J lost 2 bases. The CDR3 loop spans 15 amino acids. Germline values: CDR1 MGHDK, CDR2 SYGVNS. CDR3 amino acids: CASKGTGYPYNEQFF. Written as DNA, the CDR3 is TGTGCCAGCAAGGGGACAGGGTACCCCTACAATGAGCAGTTCTTC.

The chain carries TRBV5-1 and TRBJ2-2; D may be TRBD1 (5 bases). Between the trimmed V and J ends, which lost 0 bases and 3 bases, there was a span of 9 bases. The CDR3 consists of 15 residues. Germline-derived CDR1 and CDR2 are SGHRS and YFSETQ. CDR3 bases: TGCGCCAGCAGCTTGGCCGCCAGGGACACCGGGGAGCTGTTTTTT. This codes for CASSLAARDTGELFF.

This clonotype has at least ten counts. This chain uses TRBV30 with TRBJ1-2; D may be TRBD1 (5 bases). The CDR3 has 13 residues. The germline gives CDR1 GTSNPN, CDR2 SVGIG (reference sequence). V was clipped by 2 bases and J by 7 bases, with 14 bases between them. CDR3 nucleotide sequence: TGTGCCTGGAGTCTAACAGGCGACCGTGGCTACACCTTC. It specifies CAWSLTGDRGYTF.

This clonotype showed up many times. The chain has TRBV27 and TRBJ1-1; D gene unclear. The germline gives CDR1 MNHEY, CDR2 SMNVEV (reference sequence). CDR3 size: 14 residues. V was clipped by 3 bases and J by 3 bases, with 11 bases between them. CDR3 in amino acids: CASSFLGRDTEAFF. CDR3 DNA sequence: TGTGCCAGCAGTTTTTTAGGGAGGGACACTGAAGCTTTCTTT.

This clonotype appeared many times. The CDR3 DNA sequence: TGTGCCAGCAGTTTTAGCGGGAGGTTTACCGGGGAGCTGTTTTTT. It encodes CASSFSGRFTGELFF. This sequence joins TRBV27 and TRBJ2-2; 10 bases are shared with TRBD2. CDR1 and CDR2 (germline): MNHEY, SMNVEV (reference sequence). The CDR3 is made up of 15 amino acids. After removal of 3 bases from V and 5 bases from J, the junction contained 3 bases not matched to a gene.

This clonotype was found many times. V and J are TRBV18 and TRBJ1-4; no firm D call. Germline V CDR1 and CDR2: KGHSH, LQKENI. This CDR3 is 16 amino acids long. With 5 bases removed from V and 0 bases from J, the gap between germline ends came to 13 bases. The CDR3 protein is CASSEAWITTNEKLFF. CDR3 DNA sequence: TGTGCCAGCTCAGAAGCATGGATTACAACTAATGAAAAACTGTTTTTT.

The CDR3 DNA sequence: TGTGCCAGCAGCTTAGGGCAGGAGGGGGATACGCAGTATTTT. The encoded protein is CASSLGQEGDTQYF. J is TRBJ2-3 and V is TRBV7-9; D might be TRBD2 (6 bases). Trimming cost V 1 base and J 6 bases, with 11 bases left between them. Per germline, CDR1 SEHNR and CDR2 FQNEAQ (reference sequence). The CDR3 length is 14 residues. Together with reference TRBV7-9 and TRBJ2-3, the CDR3 gives the full variable domain: DTGVSQNPRHKITKRGQNVTFRCDPISEHNRLYWYRQTLGQGPEFLTYFQNEAQLEKSRLLSDRFSAERPKGSFSTLEIQRTEQGDSAMYLCASSLGQEGDTQYFGPGTRLTVL.